Listed below are T cell receptor beta chains from one sample, sequenced in a study of T cells in localized non-small cell lung cancer. Method: immunoSEQ multiplex PCR; TCRdb's copy keeps in-frame clones and lacks some. The table lists around 69,000 clones, approximately 87% of them singletons, with approximately 2% in the top ten. This material consisted of peripheral blood, taken before any cancer treatment. The source of these receptors is a woman aged 40-69 years with stage I lung adenocarcinoma. Each CDR3 is given with its conserved first and last residue. D genes are given only for firm matches. Size tells how often a clone was seen (once, few, many) or the class of an expanded clone, and some rows leave it out.

j_call clone_size d_call v_call cdr3_nt cdr3_aa
TRBJ2-7 . TRBD2 TRBV19 TGTGCCAGTAGTATTAGAGTTGTGGGGGAGGGTCGCTACGAGCAGTACTTC CASSIRVVGEGRYEQYF
TRBJ2-5 . . TRBV5-1 TGCGCCAGCAGCTTATTCGGGGATAGACAGACCCAGTACTTC CASSLFGDRQTQYF
TRBJ1-5 . . TRBV21-1 TGTGCCGGCAGGGAAAGGAATAGCAATCAGCCCCAGCATTTT CAGRERNSNQPQHF
TRBJ1-2 . TRBD1 TRBV4-1 TGCGCCAGCAGCCAAGAAAAGACAGGGGAATATGGCTACACCTTC CASSQEKTGEYGYTF
TRBJ1-4 . . TRBV5-1 TGCGCCAGCAGCTTACAACAGGGCGACGGTGAAAAACTGTTTTTT CASSLQQGDGEKLFF
TRBJ2-1 . . TRBV27 TGTGCCAGCAGTTTTTTCGCAGAGACCTACAATGAGCAGTTCTTC CASSFFAETYNEQFF
TRBJ1-1 . . TRBV9 TGTGCCAGCAGCGAGGGGGGGAACACTGAAGCTTTCTTT CASSEGGNTEAFF
TRBJ2-2 . . TRBV27 TGTGCCAGCAGGGAAAACGAAGCCGACGCCGCCGGGGAGCTGTTTTTT CASRENEADAAGELFF
TRBJ2-7 . TRBD1 TRBV18 TGTGCCAGCTCACTCGGACAGGGGATTTTTTACGAGCAGTACTTC CASSLGQGIFYEQYF
TRBJ2-1 . TRBD2 TRBV7-3 TGTGCCAGCAGCTCAAAGCGGGGGGACTACAATGAGCAGTTCTTC CASSSKRGDYNEQFF
TRBJ2-3 . . TRBV4-2 TGTGCCAGCAGCCAAGTGGAGGCCCAGATAAGAGATACGCAGTATTTT CASSQVEAQIRDTQYF
TRBJ1-1 . . TRBV2 TGTGCCAGCAGTGAAGCTATGGGATGGAACACTGAAGCTTTCTTT CASSEAMGWNTEAFF
TRBJ2-3 once . TRBV28 TGTGCCAGCAGTCGTCCCCACGGGGCAGATACGCAGTATTTT CASSRPHGADTQYF
TRBJ1-1 . TRBD1 TRBV6-6 TGTGCCAGCAGTTGGACAGGGCCCACTGAAGCTTTCTTT CASSWTGPTEAFF
TRBJ1-2 once . TRBV6-5 TGTGCCAGCAGTTACTCAGGGGACTATGGCTACACCTTC CASSYSGDYGYTF
TRBJ2-7 . . TRBV11-2 TGTGCCAGCAGCTTATTTGAAGGGCTGTCCTACGAGCAGTACTTC CASSLFEGLSYEQYF
TRBJ2-7 . . TRBV9 TGTGCCAGCAGCGTAGGGGGAGAGTCCTTCTACGAGCAGTACTTC CASSVGGESFYEQYF
TRBJ2-3 . . TRBV4-3 TGCGCCAGCAGCCAAGAGCCTAGCAGCACAGATACGCAGTATTTT CASSQEPSSTDTQYF
TRBJ2-3 . . TRBV10-3 TGTGCCATCAGTGGGTCCGGACAGCGGTCCACAGATACGCAGTATTTT CAISGSGQRSTDTQYF
TRBJ1-1 . TRBD1 TRBV4-2 TGTGCCAGCAGCCAAGTGGGACAGGGAAGAGAGGCTTTCTTT CASSQVGQGREAFF
TRBJ1-5 . . TRBV19 TGTGCCAGTAGTATACAGTCCAGAGGCAATCAGCCCCAGCATTTT CASSIQSRGNQPQHF
TRBJ2-3 . . TRBV7-8 TGTGCCAGCAGCTTAGTGGTCTCAGGCACAGATACGCAGTATTTT CASSLVVSGTDTQYF
TRBJ1-5 . . TRBV5-4 TGTGCCAGCAGCTACGATCATCAGCCCCAGCATTTT CASSYDHQPQHF
TRBJ2-3 . TRBD2 TRBV11-2 TGTGCCAGCGGGTCTAGCGGACACACAGATACGCAGTATTTT CASGSSGHTDTQYF
TRBJ2-3 . . TRBV27 TGTGCCAGCAGTTTGGTTGGGTTGGATACGCAGTATTTT CASSLVGLDTQYF
TRBJ2-3 once . TRBV7-2 TGTGCCAGCAGCTTAGTTGGACGTTCAGATACGCAGTATTTT CASSLVGRSDTQYF
TRBJ2-3 . TRBD1 TRBV19 TGTGCCAGTAGAAGGATTGACAGGGGGCTGGAAGATACGCAGTATTTT CASRRIDRGLEDTQYF
TRBJ2-7 . . TRBV7-2 TGTGCCAGCAGCTTAGGGGCCCGGACGGACTCCTACGAGCAGTACTTC CASSLGARTDSYEQYF
TRBJ2-7 . TRBD1 TRBV6-5 TGTGCCAGCAGTCTACAGGGGCCGGCCTCCTACGAGCAGTACTTC CASSLQGPASYEQYF
TRBJ2-2 once . TRBV19 TGTGCCAGTATAGGGGACTCCGGGGAGCTGTTTTTT CASIGDSGELFF
TRBJ1-5 once TRBD1 TRBV19 TGTGCCAGTAGGAGGGACAGGGGGCTGTACAATCAGCCCCAGCATTTT CASRRDRGLYNQPQHF
TRBJ2-7 . TRBD1 TRBV7-2 TGTGCCAGCAGCTGGGGCCGGACAGGGTCTTACGAGCAGTACTTC CASSWGRTGSYEQYF
TRBJ2-7 . TRBD1 TRBV7-9 TGTGCCAGCAGCCTACAGGGGGCGAGCTTCCGCGAGCAGTACTTC CASSLQGASFREQYF
TRBJ2-3 . . TRBV11-3 TGTGCCAGCAGCTTAGGATCAGGGGATACGCAGTATTTT CASSLGSGDTQYF
TRBJ2-2 . . TRBV7-2 TGTGCCAGCAGCCCCCAGGGTGACACCGGGGAGCTGTTTTTT CASSPQGDTGELFF
TRBJ1-6 . TRBD1 TRBV27 TGTGCCAGCAGTTTTTTCGCCGGGACAGGGCCCGCCAGGGCCTATAATTCACCCCTCCACTTT CASSFFAGTGPARAYNSPLHF
TRBJ1-1 . TRBD1 TRBV11-1 TGTGCCAGCAGCCAGGGGGTTCCAGCTGAAGCTTTCTTT CASSQGVPAEAFF
TRBJ1-5 . . TRBV6-6 TGTGCCGCCCAATCCCCAGGGAACAATCAGCCCCAGCATTTT CAAQSPGNNQPQHF
TRBJ1-1 once . TRBV28 TGTGCCAGCAGTTTAATCGGACAGCACACTGAAGCTTTCTTT CASSLIGQHTEAFF
TRBJ1-2 . . TRBV7-2 TGTGCCAGCAGGCTGACAGCCCTCTATGGCTACACCTTC CASRLTALYGYTF
TRBJ1-3 . . TRBV6-5 TGTGCCAGCAGTTATAGTCGGCTCTCTGGAAACACCATATATTTT CASSYSRLSGNTIYF
TRBJ2-7 once . TRBV7-6 TGTGCCAGCAGCTTAGAGTCGGAGGGGGGGACCTACGAGCAGTACTTC CASSLESEGGTYEQYF
TRBJ1-2 once . TRBV7-2 TGTGCCAGCAGCTTAGATAATAACTATGGCTACACCTTC CASSLDNNYGYTF
TRBJ2-2 . . TRBV15 TGTGCCACCAGCCCCTCGGGCGGCACCGGGGAGCTGTTTTTT CATSPSGGTGELFF
TRBJ1-2 few . TRBV2 TGTGCCAGCAGATCTAACCGGGCGCCCTTC CASRSNRAPF
TRBJ2-2 . TRBD2 TRBV6-4 TGTGCCAGCAGTGAGACTAGCGGGAGAGGCACCGGGGAGCTGTTTTTT CASSETSGRGTGELFF
TRBJ1-2 once TRBD1 TRBV6-5 TGTGCCAGCAGTCCAACCGGGACAGGCCTCTATGGCTACACCTTC CASSPTGTGLYGYTF
TRBJ2-2 . . TRBV10-3 TGTGCCATCAGTGAACCCGAGCCCGGGGAGCTGTTTTTT CAISEPEPGELFF
TRBJ2-1 . . TRBV28 TGTGCCACCTCAGGCGGTCCCTACAATGAGCAGTTCTTC CATSGGPYNEQFF
TRBJ2-1 . TRBD1 TRBV7-2 TGTGCCAGCAGCGTCGACAGGGGGATATACAATGAGCAGTTCTTC CASSVDRGIYNEQFF